One and the same sample provided the 16 T cell receptor beta chains below, sequenced in a study of T cells after yellow fever vaccination. TCRdb used MiXCR to reprocess the 5' RACE reads, holding one entry per CDR3 protein. The table records 25,000 to 40,000 distinct CDR3 sequences, around 7% of them present only once. Sequenced material: PBMCs, either bulk or a sorted T-cell subset (CD4+, CD8+, memory, or dextramer-sorted; not recorded which), taken on the day of the first yellow fever vaccination. The receptor source for this set is a man between 18 and 29 years old who received the YFV17D yellow fever vaccine.

At least ten counts were recorded for this clonotype. V usage is TRBV20-1 and J usage is TRBJ2-3; possibly TRBD2 for D (7 bases). CDR3 size: 16 residues. Germline values: CDR1 DFQATT, CDR2 SNEGSKA (reference sequence). Deletions cut 5 bases from V and 4 bases from J, with 22 bases between. In nucleotides, the CDR3 is TGCAGTGCTGACGGCGGGAGTGGGGGGGCCTCAGATACGCAGTATTTT. Encoded protein: CSADGGSGGASDTQYF.

Details on this clonotype: This could be a read error, since a much larger clone is one nucleotide away. The chain recombines TRBV20-1 with TRBJ2-1; D gene unclear. The CDR3 is made up of 11 amino acids. Trimming removed 8 bases from V and 8 bases from J, with 13 bases in between. Per germline, CDR1 DFQATT and CDR2 SNEGSKA (reference sequence). This CDR3 is CSRKSRDEQFF. The CDR3 DNA reads as TGCAGTAGAAAGAGCCGGGATGAGCAGTTCTTC.

This clonotype has a count of ten or more. At one of its ends the junction is not consistent with the germline gene, which may arise from a read error. The V call is TRBV5-4, the J call TRBJ2-1, with 8 bases aligning to TRBD1. This CDR3 is 15 amino acids long. The V gene's germline CDR1 is SGHNT and CDR2 YYREEE (reference sequence). The CDR3 is CASSLDRAKYNEQFF. The CDR3 DNA sequence: TGTGCCAGCAGTTTGGACAGGGCTAAATACAATGAGCAGTTCTTC.

This clonotype appeared many times. The chain uses TRBV12-3 or TRBV12-4 and TRBJ1-2; the D is unclear. The CDR3 sequence is 13 residues long. The V gene lost 3 bases and the J gene lost 4 bases, with 9 bases spanning the gap. The DNA for the CDR3 is TGTGCCAGCAGTTTTGGCAGCCGCTATGGCTACACCTTC. Amino acid sequence: CASSFGSRYGYTF.

This clonotype appeared many times. The chain couples TRBV12-3 or TRBV12-4 to TRBJ2-2; 8 bases line up with TRBD2. V gave up 1 base and J gave up 5 bases; unmatched junction bases: 3. This CDR3 region has 15 residues. CDR3 sequence reads: CASSLGIAGTGELFF. In DNA, the CDR3 is TGTGCCAGCAGTTTAGGGATAGCGGGGACCGGGGAGCTGTTTTTT.

This clonotype was counted many times. The J gene is TRBJ2-2, the V gene TRBV5-5, with D uncertain. Germline CDR1 SGHKS, CDR2 YYEKEE (reference sequence). The V end lost 6 bases, the J end lost 2 bases, and 11 bases lay between the germline ends. This CDR3 contains 14 residues. The CDR3 nucleotides are TGTGCCAGCACATACGGTTCCAACACCGGGGAGCTGTTTTTT. Translated, it gives CASTYGSNTGELFF.

This clonotype was detected many times. V is TRBV20-1 and J is TRBJ2-5, with D possibly TRBD2 on 5 matching bases. V was clipped by 6 bases and J by 4 bases, with 15 bases between them. The length of the CDR3 is 13 residues. The germline gives CDR1 DFQATT, CDR2 SNEGSKA (reference sequence). CDR3 in amino acids: CSAKRAPGETQYF. CDR3 DNA sequence: TGCAGTGCAAAGAGGGCACCCGGAGAGACCCAGTACTTC.

Details on this clonotype: One base away lies a much larger clone, so this may be a sequencing read error. V and J are TRBV18 and TRBJ1-5, with 9 positions matching TRBD1. There are 17 residues in the CDR3. Germline V CDR1 and CDR2: KGHSH, LQKENI. In DNA, the CDR3 is TGTTCCAGCTCACCCCTTTCCGACAGGGGGACCAGGCAGCCCCAGCATTTT. Protein product: CSSSPLSDRGTRQPQHF.

The V call is TRBV18, the J call TRBJ1-6, with 7 bases lining up with TRBD1. V trimming: 5 bases; J trimming: 6 bases; junction bases outside the gene matches: 13. The germline gives CDR1 KGHSH, CDR2 LQKENI. The length of the CDR3 is 17 residues. CDR3 residues: CASSYSGVGGTNSPLHF. CDR3 coding DNA: TGTGCCAGCTCATACTCCGGGGTAGGGGGCACTAATTCACCCCTCCACTTT.

This clonotype appeared a few times. The chain recombines TRBV19 with TRBJ1-6; D remains ambiguous. This CDR3 has 13 amino acids. V was pared by 5 bases and J by 7 bases, with 9 bases between. Germline CDR1 is LNHDA and CDR2 is SQIVND (reference sequence). The CDR3 DNA follows: TGTGCCAGTAGTCTCCCGGGAAATTCACCCCTCCACTTT. Amino acid sequence: CASSLPGNSPLHF.

This clonotype was found many times. The chain joins TRBV5-6 to TRBJ1-2, with D unresolved. Per the germline V gene, CDR1 is SGHDT and CDR2 is YYEEEE. This CDR3 is 13 amino acids long. The germline V and J ends were trimmed by 2 bases and 8 bases, with 13 bases remaining between them. The CDR3 spells CASSFAPKGGYTF. The CDR3 DNA sequence: TGTGCCAGCAGCTTTGCCCCTAAGGGCGGCTACACCTTC.

About this clonotype itself: This may be a read error: a much more frequent sequence differs by one nucleotide. The V and J genes are TRBV21-1 and TRBJ1-6; TRBD1, the table's D call, was not compared with the DNA. TRBV21-1 is termed a pseudogene. The CDR3 sequence is 14 residues long. CDR3 loop: CASSELQGNSPLHF. Written as DNA, the CDR3 is TGTGCCAGCAGCGAATTACAGGGCAATTCACCCCTCCACTTT.

This clonotype was seen only a few times. CDR3 DNA: TGTGCCAGCAGTCCAGGGGAGGGAGATACGCAGTATTTT. It codes for CASSPGEGDTQYF. This rearrangement joins TRBV12-3 or TRBV12-4 to TRBJ2-3; possibly TRBD2 for D (7 bases). Between the trimmed V and J ends, which lost 5 bases and 5 bases, there was a span of 11 bases. The CDR3 consists of 13 residues.

The table lists this clonotype with a few counts. The rearrangement links TRBV18 to TRBJ2-7; D is possibly TRBD2 (5 bases). V dropped 3 bases and J dropped 3 bases, with 9 bases sitting between them. This CDR3 has 13 amino acids. Germline V gene lookup returns CDR1 KGHSH and CDR2 LQKENI. As DNA, the CDR3 is TGTGCCAGCTCACCGGGAGCTAACTACGAGCAGTACGTC. Protein: CASSPGANYEQYV.

This clonotype was counted a few times. The CDR3 DNA sequence: TGTGCCAGCAGTTTCGGTCCTCGTTGGACTTCGGATACGCAGTATTTT. This encodes CASSFGPRWTSDTQYF. The gene calls are TRBV12-3 or TRBV12-4 and TRBJ2-3, with TRBD2 as a possible D gene (5 bases). Trimming left V 3 bases short and J 6 bases short, with 19 bases between. This CDR3 spans 16 amino acids.

Many counts were recorded for this clonotype. This chain joins TRBV4-3 and TRBJ1-2; 7 bases line up with TRBD1. This CDR3 has 14 amino acids. The germline V gene has CDR1 LGHNA and CDR2 YSLEER. V lost 0 bases and J lost 8; bases outside the gene matches: 6. Here the CDR3 reads CASSQDEGARGYTF. CDR3 nucleotide sequence: TGCGCCAGCAGCCAAGATGAGGGGGCGCGGGGCTACACCTTC.